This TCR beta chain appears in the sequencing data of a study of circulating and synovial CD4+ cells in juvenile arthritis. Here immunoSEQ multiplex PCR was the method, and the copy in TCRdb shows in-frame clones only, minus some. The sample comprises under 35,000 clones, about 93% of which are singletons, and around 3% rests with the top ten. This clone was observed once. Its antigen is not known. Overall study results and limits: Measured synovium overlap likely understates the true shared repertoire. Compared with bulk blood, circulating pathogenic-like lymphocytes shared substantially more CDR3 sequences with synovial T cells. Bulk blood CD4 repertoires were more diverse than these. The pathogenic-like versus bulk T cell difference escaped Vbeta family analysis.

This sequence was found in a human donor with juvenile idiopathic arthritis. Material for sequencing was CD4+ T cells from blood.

CDR3 sequence reads: CASSLGGYSNQPQHF. In DNA form, the CDR3 reads TGTGCCAGCAGCTTAGGGGGCTATAGCAATCAGCCCCAGCATTTT. V and J are TRBV7-2 and TRBJ1-5, with TRBD1 as a possible D gene (5 bases). The germline V gene encodes CDR1 SGHTA and CDR2 FQGNSA. The CDR3 spans 15 residues. V lost 1 base and J 0 bases, leaving 7 bases between the germline ends.